One sample yielded the 18 T cell receptor beta chains listed below, sequenced in a study of identical twins (dated by TCRdb to the mid-2010s). Preparation of the library involved 5' RACE. The instrument given in TCRdb is Illumina HiSeq 2000. Through fastp at Q25 and MiXCR, TCRdb rebuilt clones from the public reads, retaining in-frame beta chains. Rows with a matching CDR3 protein are joined into one entry that keeps the most common DNA and genes. A total of under 500,000 distinct CDR3 sequences appear in this sample, roughly an eighth of them only once. The ten largest account for around 0.98% of the sample. The same data also contributed to another study, on yellow fever vaccine responses in identical twins.

The sample taken for sequencing was CD4+ T cells sorted from blood. These receptors were collected from a woman under 30 in good health.

The sample holds a few counts of this clonotype. This chain joins TRBV3-1 and TRBJ2-7, with D tentatively TRBD2 (5 bases). Trimming took off 2 bases at V and 2 bases at J, with 7 bases between the two ends. The CDR3 sequence is 13 residues long. Germline V gene sequence: CDR1 LGHDT, CDR2 YNNKEL (reference sequence). This CDR3 reads CASSQIGAYEQYF. Here the CDR3 DNA reads TGTGCCAGCAGCCAAATCGGGGCCTACGAGCAGTACTTC.

This rearrangement joins TRBV7-2 to TRBJ2-1; D is perhaps TRBD2 (6 bases). The germline V gene has CDR1 SGHTA and CDR2 FQGNSA. CDR3 size: 14 residues. The germline V and J ends were trimmed by 1 base and 6 bases, with 10 bases remaining between them. The CDR3, as DNA: TGTGCCAGCAGCTTAGTGATGGGGGGCAATGAGCAGTTCTTC. Translating it yields CASSLVMGGNEQFF.

V and J are TRBV10-2 and TRBJ2-3; D unresolved. The V gene's germline CDR1 is WSHSY and CDR2 SAAADI. This CDR3 comprises 13 residues. Trimming removed 2 bases at V and 7 bases at J, with 10 bases between. The CDR3 spells CASSEGETNTQYF. The CDR3 nucleotides read TGCGCCAGCAGTGAGGGGGAAACGAATACGCAGTATTTT.

The chain joins TRBV24-1 to TRBJ2-2; maybe TRBD1 (5 bases). Germline loops: CDR1 KGHDR, CDR2 SFDVKD. This CDR3 region has 15 residues. Trimming pared 7 bases from V and 4 bases from J, leaving 15 bases between. In nucleotides, the CDR3 is TGTGCCACCAGGCCGACTCAGGGAAGCACCGGGGAGCTGTTTTTT. Translating gives CATRPTQGSTGELFF.

The chain has TRBV4-3 and TRBJ2-1, with 10 bases that match TRBD2. CDR1 LGHNA and CDR2 YSLEER come from the germline V gene. The CDR3 spans 17 residues. The V gene end was trimmed by 4 bases and the J gene end by 7 bases; junction bases not matched to a gene: 13. The CDR3 reads CASSRLLAGVLGNEQFF. As DNA, the CDR3 is TGCGCCAGCAGCCGTCTGCTAGCGGGAGTCCTGGGGAATGAGCAGTTCTTC.

The rearrangement joins TRBV20-1 to TRBJ2-1; 7 bases are a match to TRBD2. V gave up 0 bases and J gave up 7 bases; unmatched junction bases: 18. CDR1 and CDR2 from the germline V gene are DFQATT and SNEGSKA (reference sequence). The CDR3 covers 18 residues. In DNA, the CDR3 is TGCAGTGCTAGAGACCCCCTTTTTGTTTCGGGAGGTTGGAATGAGCAGTTCTTC. Translating it yields CSARDPLFVSGGWNEQFF.

This chain connects TRBV11-2 to TRBJ2-6; no clear D gene. The CDR3 is made up of 18 amino acids. Germline values: CDR1 SGHAT, CDR2 FQNNGV. The V gene lost 5 bases and the J gene lost 0 bases, with 17 bases spanning the gap. The CDR3 sequence is CASSTPVQVLSGANVLTF. CDR3 sequence (DNA): TGTGCCAGCAGCACCCCGGTCCAAGTCCTCTCTGGGGCCAACGTCCTGACTTTC.

This clonotype was recorded many times. The V and J genes are TRBV27 and TRBJ2-1; 8 bases align to TRBD2. The CDR3 contains 16 residues. The germline CDR1 and CDR2 sequences are MNHEY and SMNVEV (reference sequence). V shed 8 bases, J shed 6 bases, and the junction held 15 bases outside the gene matches. The CDR3 protein is CASGPPRGLAGNEQFF. CDR3 DNA sequence: TGTGCCAGCGGTCCGCCCCGAGGACTAGCAGGCAATGAGCAGTTCTTC.

This clonotype was detected many times. The chain combines TRBV20-1 with TRBJ2-5; D might be TRBD1 (6 bases). The CDR3 runs to 14 residues. The V end lost 2 bases, the J end lost 4 bases, and 14 bases lay between the germline ends. Germline values: CDR1 DFQATT, CDR2 SNEGSKA (reference sequence). CDR3 in DNA: TGCAGTGCTAGAATCGGGACAAATAGAGAGACCCAGTACTTC. Protein product: CSARIGTNRETQYF.

The chain employs TRBV20-1 and TRBJ1-5; D remains ambiguous. This CDR3 spans 12 amino acids. Germline CDR1 DFQATT, CDR2 SNEGSKA (reference sequence). V was pared by 0 bases and J by 3 bases, with 3 bases between. CDR3 residues: CSARDTNQPQHF. As DNA, the CDR3 is TGCAGTGCTAGAGATACCAATCAGCCCCAGCATTTT.

The chain is built from TRBV4-1 and TRBJ2-1, with 9 bases identical to TRBD2. CDR1 and CDR2 (germline): MGHRA, YSYEKL. With V trimmed by 0 bases and J by 4 bases, 7 bases remained unmatched. CDR3 size: 17 residues. As DNA, the CDR3 is TGCGCCAGCAGCCAAGATTCGTCTAGCGGGGCATACAATGAGCAGTTCTTC. Translation: CASSQDSSSGAYNEQFF.

This clonotype was seen at least ten times. The chain combines TRBV7-3 with TRBJ2-1, with 7 positions matching TRBD1. Germline V lookup: CDR1 SGHTA, CDR2 FQGTGA. The CDR3 is 18 residues long. After removal of 5 bases from V and 7 bases from J, the junction contained 20 bases not matched to a gene. The CDR3 DNA reads as TGTGCCAGCAGCCCAACCCCTCCTGACAGGGACAATAATAATGAGCAGTTCTTC. Protein: CASSPTPPDRDNNNEQFF.

This clonotype turned up a few times. The chain recombines TRBV25-1 with TRBJ2-4; TRBD1 aligns across 9 bases. J gave up 2 bases and V 4 bases, and 3 bases lay outside the gene matches. Germline V gene lookup returns CDR1 MGHDK and CDR2 SYGVNS. This CDR3 contains 15 residues. This CDR3 reads CASSVTGGPKNIQYF. CDR3 coding DNA: TGTGCCAGCAGTGTCACAGGGGGCCCCAAAAACATTCAGTACTTC.

The chain carries TRBV20-1 and TRBJ2-2, with no clear D. V gave up 6 bases and J gave up 3 bases, with 5 bases separating them. The CDR3 runs 11 residues. In germline, CDR1 is DFQATT, CDR2 SNEGSKA (reference sequence). The CDR3 reads CSARYTGELFF. The CDR3 nucleotides read TGCAGTGCCCGCTACACCGGGGAGCTGTTTTTT.

This clonotype was recorded a few times. The chain links TRBV20-1 to TRBJ2-3; 13 nucleotides match TRBD2. The junction had 10 bases not matched to a gene; V was cut back by 4 bases and J by 3 bases. Germline V gene sequence: CDR1 DFQATT, CDR2 SNEGSKA (reference sequence). This CDR3 region has 17 residues. The CDR3 nucleotides are TGCAGTGCTATACTAGCGGGGGGGCGTACAATAACAGATACGCAGTATTTT. Its protein is CSAILAGGRTITDTQYF.

The sample holds a few counts of this clonotype. The chain joins TRBV3-1 to TRBJ2-3; no firm D call. CDR3 length: 12 residues. V shed 0 bases and J shed 6 bases, with 4 bases lying between them. Germline V gives CDR1 LGHDT, CDR2 YNNKEL (reference sequence). The CDR3: CASSQDADTQYF. The CDR3 DNA reads as TGTGCCAGCAGCCAAGATGCGGATACGCAGTATTTT.

This clonotype was detected only a few times. The chain links TRBV4-3 to TRBJ2-7; D is unresolved. The V end lost 1 base, the J end lost 0 bases, and 10 bases lay between the germline ends. Germline V gene data show CDR1 as LGHNA and CDR2 as YSLEER. This CDR3 has 15 amino acids. For the CDR3, the DNA is TGCGCCAGCAGCCAAGGGAACAGTGCCTCCTACGAGCAGTACTTC. Translation: CASSQGNSASYEQYF.

In this sample, this clonotype turned up a few times. The chain links TRBV9 to TRBJ2-5; D remains ambiguous. The germline V gene has CDR1 SGDLS and CDR2 YYNGEE. The CDR3 is 15 residues long. The germline V and J ends were trimmed by 3 bases and 5 bases, with 17 bases remaining between them. The CDR3 here is CASSETLLLPETQYF. CDR3 nucleotides: TGTGCCAGCAGCGAGACCCTCCTGTTGCCGGAGACCCAGTACTTC.